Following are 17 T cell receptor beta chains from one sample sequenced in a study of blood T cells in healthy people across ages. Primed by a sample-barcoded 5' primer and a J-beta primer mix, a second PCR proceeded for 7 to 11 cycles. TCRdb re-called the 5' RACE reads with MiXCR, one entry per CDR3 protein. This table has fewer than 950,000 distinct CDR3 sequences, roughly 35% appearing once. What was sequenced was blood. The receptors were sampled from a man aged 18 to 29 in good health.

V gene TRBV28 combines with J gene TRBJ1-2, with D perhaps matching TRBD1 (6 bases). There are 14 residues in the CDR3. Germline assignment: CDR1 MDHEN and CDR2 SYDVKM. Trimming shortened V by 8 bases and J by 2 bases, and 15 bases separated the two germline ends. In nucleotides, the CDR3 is TGTGCCAGCGGGCCGGGGCAGGGGAACTATGGCTACACCTTC. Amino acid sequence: CASGPGQGNYGYTF.

The CDR3 sequence is CASSQGREGNTIYF. The CDR3 nucleotides read TGTGCCAGCAGCCAAGGCAGGGAAGGAAACACCATATATTTT. The chain joins TRBV4-2 to TRBJ1-3, with a tentative D call TRBD1 (5 bases). Germline CDR1 and CDR2: LGHNA and YNFKEQ. V lost 1 base to trimming and J lost 4 bases, with 8 bases between them. The CDR3 runs to 14 residues.

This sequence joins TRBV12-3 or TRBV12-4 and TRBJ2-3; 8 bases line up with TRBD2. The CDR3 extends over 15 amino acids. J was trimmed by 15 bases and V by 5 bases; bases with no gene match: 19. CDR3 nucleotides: TGTGCCAGCAGTATTAGCGGGGTGGCACAAGATATGCAATATTTT. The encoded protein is CASSISGVAQDMQYF.

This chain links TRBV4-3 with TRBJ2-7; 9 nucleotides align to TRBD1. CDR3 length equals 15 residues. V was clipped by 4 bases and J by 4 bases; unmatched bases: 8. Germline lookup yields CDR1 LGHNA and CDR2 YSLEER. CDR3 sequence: CASSPTDRGGYEQYF. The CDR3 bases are TGCGCCAGCAGCCCGACAGACAGGGGGGGTTACGAGCAGTACTTC.

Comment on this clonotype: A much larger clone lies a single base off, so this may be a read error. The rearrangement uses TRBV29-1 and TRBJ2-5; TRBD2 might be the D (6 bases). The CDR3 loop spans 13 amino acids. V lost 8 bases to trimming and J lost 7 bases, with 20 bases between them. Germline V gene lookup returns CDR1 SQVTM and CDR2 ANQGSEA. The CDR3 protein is CSTILGGIGTQYF. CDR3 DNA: TGCAGCACCATTTTGGGGGGTATAGGGACCCAGTACTTC.

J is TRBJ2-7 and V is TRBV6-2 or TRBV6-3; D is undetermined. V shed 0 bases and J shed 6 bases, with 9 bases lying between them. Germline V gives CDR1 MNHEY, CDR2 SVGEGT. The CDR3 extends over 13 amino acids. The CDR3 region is CASSYSIQSEQYF. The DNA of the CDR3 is TGTGCCAGCAGTTACTCGATTCAATCCGAGCAGTACTTC.

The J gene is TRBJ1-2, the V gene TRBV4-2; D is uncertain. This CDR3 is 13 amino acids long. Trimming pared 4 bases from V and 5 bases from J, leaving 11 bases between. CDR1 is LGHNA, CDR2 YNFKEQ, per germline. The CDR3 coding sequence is TGTGCCAGCAGCCTTAGGGAGACTTATGGCTACACCTTC. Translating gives CASSLRETYGYTF.

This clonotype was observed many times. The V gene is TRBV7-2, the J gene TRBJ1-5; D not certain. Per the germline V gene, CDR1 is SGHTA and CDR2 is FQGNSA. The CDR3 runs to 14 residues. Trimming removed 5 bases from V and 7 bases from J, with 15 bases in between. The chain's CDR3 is CASSLDREGQPQHF. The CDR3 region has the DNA TGTGCCAGCAGCCTTGACCGAGAGGGCCAGCCCCAGCATTTT.

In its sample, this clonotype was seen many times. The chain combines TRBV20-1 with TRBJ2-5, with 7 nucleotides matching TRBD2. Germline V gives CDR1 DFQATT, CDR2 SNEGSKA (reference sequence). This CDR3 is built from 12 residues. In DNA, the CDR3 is TGCAGAGCGGGGCGGGACGAAGAGACCCAGTACTTC. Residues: CRAGRDEETQYF.

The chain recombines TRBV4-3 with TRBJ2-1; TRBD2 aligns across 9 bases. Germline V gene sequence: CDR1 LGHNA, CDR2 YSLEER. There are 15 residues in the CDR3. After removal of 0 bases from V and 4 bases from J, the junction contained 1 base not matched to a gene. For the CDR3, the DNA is TGCGCCAGCAGCCAAGAACTAGCGGGTTACAATGAGCAGTTCTTC. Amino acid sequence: CASSQELAGYNEQFF.

In DNA form, the CDR3 reads TGTGCTAGTGGTTGGCTACCCCCTGGACAGAACGACTATGGCTACACCTTC. Protein product: CASGWLPPGQNDYGYTF. The V and J genes are TRBV12-5 and TRBJ1-2; TRBD1 might be the D (6 bases). Per the germline V gene, CDR1 is LGHNT and CDR2 is FRNRAP. V was shortened by 4 bases and J by 3 bases, with 21 bases between the two germline ends. The CDR3 runs 17 residues.

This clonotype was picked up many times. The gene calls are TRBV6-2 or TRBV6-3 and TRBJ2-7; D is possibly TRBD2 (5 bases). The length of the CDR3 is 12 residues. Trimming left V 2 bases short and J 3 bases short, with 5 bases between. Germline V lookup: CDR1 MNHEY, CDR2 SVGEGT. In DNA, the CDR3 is TGTGCCAGCAGTTACGCGGGCTACGAGCAGTACTTC. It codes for CASSYAGYEQYF.

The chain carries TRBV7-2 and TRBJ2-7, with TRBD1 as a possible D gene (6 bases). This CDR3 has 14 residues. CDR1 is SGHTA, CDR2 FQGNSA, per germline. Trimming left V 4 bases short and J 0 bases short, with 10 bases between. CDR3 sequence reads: CASSSRQASYEQYF. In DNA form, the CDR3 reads TGTGCCAGCAGCTCCAGACAGGCCTCCTACGAGCAGTACTTC.

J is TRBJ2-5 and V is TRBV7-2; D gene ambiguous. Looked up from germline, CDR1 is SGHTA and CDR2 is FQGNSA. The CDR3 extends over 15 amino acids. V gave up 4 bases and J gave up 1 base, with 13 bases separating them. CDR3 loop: CASSSPGWGQETQYF. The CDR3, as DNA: TGTGCCAGCAGCTCCCCCGGGTGGGGCCAAGAGACCCAGTACTTC.

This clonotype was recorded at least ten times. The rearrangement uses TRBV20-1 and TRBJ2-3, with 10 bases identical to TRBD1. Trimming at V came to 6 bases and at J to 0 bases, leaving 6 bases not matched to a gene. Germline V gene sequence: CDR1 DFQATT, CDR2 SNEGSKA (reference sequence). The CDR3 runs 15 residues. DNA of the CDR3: TGCAGTGCCCCGTGGACAGGGGGTAGCACAGATACGCAGTATTTT. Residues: CSAPWTGGSTDTQYF.

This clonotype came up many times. CDR3 residues: CASRRSGTGTETQYF. CDR3 coding DNA: TGTGCCAGCAGACGATCCGGGACAGGGACGGAGACCCAGTACTTC. The chain uses TRBV12-3 or TRBV12-4 and TRBJ2-5, with 9 positions matching TRBD1. The ends lost 6 bases at V and 5 bases at J; junction bases unmatched: 10. The CDR3 spans 15 residues.

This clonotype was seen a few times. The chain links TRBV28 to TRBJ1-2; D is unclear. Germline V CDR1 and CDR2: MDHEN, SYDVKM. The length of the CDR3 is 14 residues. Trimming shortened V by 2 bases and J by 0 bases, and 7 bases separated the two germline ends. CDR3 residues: CASSLPDANYGYTF. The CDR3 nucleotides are TGTGCCAGCAGTTTACCAGATGCTAACTATGGCTACACCTTC.